This T cell receptor (beta chain) was identified during a study of CD8 T cells in ankylosing spondylitis. Study-wide results and caveats: Researchers report that disease-linked clones proved CD8+ and relatively rare in peripheral blood. There was a TCR beta motif, made of eight highly homologous variants, that appeared characteristic of ankylosing spondylitis blood. Reportedly, significant enrichment of disease-linked clones occurred in matched ankylosing spondylitis synovial fluid. In the blood and synovial fluid of reactive arthritis, some motif variants had been previously reported.

Preparation of TCR beta libraries was done by quantitative 5'-RACE with molecular barcodes. TCRdb processed the 5' RACE reads anew with MiXCR; each CDR3 protein has one entry. The data hold around 480,000 distinct CDR3 sequences, with over 15% observed a single time. Trimming took 6 bases from V and 7 from J, leaving 12 bases between them. This CDR3 contains 11 residues. Germline V lookup: CDR1 SQVTM, CDR2 ANQGSEA. In this sample, this clonotype turned up many times. Its target is unknown. This TCR was recovered from a male donor with ankylosing spondylitis. The chain has TRBV29-1 and TRBJ1-1; D remains ambiguous. Sequenced input: blood, either unsorted or a sorted T cell fraction (not recorded which). The CDR3 nucleotides are TGCAGCGTGGTCATCGACATTGAAGCTTTCTTT. It translates to CSVVIDIEAFF.